This T cell receptor beta chain was observed in a study of cytomegalovirus exposure and HLA in healthy donors. Germline-derived CDR1 and CDR2 are MNHNY and SVGAGI (reference sequence). The V and J ends lost 1 base and 5 bases, in that order; junction bases with no gene match: 3. CDR3 size: 14 residues. The PCR had 60 Vbeta and 13 Jbeta primers. The assay was immunoSEQ multiplex PCR, and TCRdb's table has in-frame clones only and misses some. The sample gives fewer than 200,000 clones, 80% of which show up once; approximately 2.4% is in the top ten. This TCR derives from a male donor in good health and CMV-seronegative. The material sequenced was PBMCs. This sequence joins TRBV6-6 and TRBJ1-1, with 8 bases aligning to TRBD1. The CDR3 DNA is TGTGCCAGCAGTTACTTCCAGGGGGCAACTGAAGCTTTCTTT. It yields the protein CASSYFQGATEAFF.